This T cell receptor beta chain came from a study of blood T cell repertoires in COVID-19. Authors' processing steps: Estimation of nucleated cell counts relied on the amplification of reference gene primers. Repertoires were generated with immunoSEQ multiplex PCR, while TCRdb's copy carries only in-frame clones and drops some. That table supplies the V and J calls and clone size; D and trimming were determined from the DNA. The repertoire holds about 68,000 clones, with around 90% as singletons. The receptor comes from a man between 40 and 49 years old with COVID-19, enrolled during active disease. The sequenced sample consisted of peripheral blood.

The CDR3 DNA is TGCAGCGTTGTTAGTTACAGGGGTGGGTCTGAAGCTTTCTTT. Translating it yields CSVVSYRGGSEAFF. The V gene is TRBV29-1, the J gene TRBJ1-1; TRBD1 agrees at 7 bases. V dropped 4 bases and J dropped 6; count of bases not matched to a gene: 11. Germline V gene lookup returns CDR1 SQVTM and CDR2 ANQGSEA. CDR3 length equals 14 residues.